This T cell receptor (beta chain) was profiled in a study of OX40 agonist ivuxolimab in advanced cancers. Sequenced by immunoSEQ multiplex PCR; TCRdb stores in-frame clones only, minus some. This sample yields just over 60,000 clones, of which approximately 86% are seen a single time; 16% belongs to the top ten. J lost 11 bases, V lost 5 bases, and 8 bases had no gene match. Looked up from germline, CDR1 is MNHNY and CDR2 is SVGAGI (reference sequence). The length of the CDR3 is 12 residues. The clonotype originates from an adult with an advanced solid tumor such as melanoma, head and neck, liver or kidney cancer. This material consisted of CD4+ or CD8+ T cells sorted from blood, taken in a trial of the OX40 agonist ivuxolimab. The chain couples TRBV6-6 to TRBJ1-1; 7 bases are a match to TRBD1. DNA of the CDR3: TGTGCCAGCAGTACCACAGGGGTAAGCGCTTTCTTT. It is translated as CASSTTGVSAFF.